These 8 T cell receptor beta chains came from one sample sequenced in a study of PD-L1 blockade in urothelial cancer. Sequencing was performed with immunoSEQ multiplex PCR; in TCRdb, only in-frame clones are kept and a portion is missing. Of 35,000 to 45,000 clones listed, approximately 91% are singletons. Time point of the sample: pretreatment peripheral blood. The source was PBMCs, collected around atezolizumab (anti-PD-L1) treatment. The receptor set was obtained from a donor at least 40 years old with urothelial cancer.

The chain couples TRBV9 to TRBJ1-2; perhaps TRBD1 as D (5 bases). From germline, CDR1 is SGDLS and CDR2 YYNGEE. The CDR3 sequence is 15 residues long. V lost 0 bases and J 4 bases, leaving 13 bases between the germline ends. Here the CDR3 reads CASSVGLGHGYGYTF. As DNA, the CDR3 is TGTGCCAGCAGCGTAGGACTGGGGCACGGCTATGGCTACACCTTC.

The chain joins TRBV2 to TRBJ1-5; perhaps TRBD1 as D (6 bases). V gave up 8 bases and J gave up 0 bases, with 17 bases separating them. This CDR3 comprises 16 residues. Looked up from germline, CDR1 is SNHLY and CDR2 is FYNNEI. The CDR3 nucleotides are TGTGCCAGCGAGGCACAGGGAGCCTATAGCAATCAGCCCCAGCATTTT. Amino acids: CASEAQGAYSNQPQHF.

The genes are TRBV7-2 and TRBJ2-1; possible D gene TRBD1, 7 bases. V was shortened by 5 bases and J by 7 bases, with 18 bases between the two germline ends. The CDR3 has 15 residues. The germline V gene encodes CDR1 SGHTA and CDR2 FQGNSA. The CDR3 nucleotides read TGTGCCAGCAGCGGAGGGGGCGGGGTGGGGAATGAGCAGTTCTTC. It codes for CASSGGGGVGNEQFF. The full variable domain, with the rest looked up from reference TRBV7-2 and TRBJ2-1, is GAGVSQSPSNKVTEKGKDVELRCDPISGHTALYWYRQSLGQGLEFLIYFQGNSAPDKSGLPSDRFSAERTGGSVSTLTIQRTQQEDSAVYLCASSGGGGVGNEQFFGPGTRLTVL.

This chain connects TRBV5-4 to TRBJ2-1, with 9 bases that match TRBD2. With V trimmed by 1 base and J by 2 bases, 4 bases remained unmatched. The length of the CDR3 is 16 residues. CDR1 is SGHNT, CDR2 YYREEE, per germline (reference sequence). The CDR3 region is CASSLMREGPYNEQFF. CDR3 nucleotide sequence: TGTGCCAGCAGCTTGATGCGGGAGGGGCCCTACAATGAGCAGTTCTTC.

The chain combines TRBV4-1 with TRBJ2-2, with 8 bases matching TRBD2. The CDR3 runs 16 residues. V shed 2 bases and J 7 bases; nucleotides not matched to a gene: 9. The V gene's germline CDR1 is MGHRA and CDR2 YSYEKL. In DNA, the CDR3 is TGCGCCAGCAGCCAACGGGGGGGGTTGGGTGGCGGGGAGCTGTTTTTT. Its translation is CASSQRGGLGGGELFF.

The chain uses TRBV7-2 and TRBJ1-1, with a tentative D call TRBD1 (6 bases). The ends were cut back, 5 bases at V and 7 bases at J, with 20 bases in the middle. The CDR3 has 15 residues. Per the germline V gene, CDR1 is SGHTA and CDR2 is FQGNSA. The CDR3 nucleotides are TGTGCCAGCAGCAGAGGGGGGGTTGGGGATGGTGAAGCTTTCTTT. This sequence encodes CASSRGGVGDGEAFF. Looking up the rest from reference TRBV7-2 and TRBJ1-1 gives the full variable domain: GAGVSQSPSNKVTEKGKDVELRCDPISGHTALYWYRQSLGQGLEFLIYFQGNSAPDKSGLPSDRFSAERTGGSVSTLTIQRTQQEDSAVYLCASSRGGVGDGEAFFGQGTRLTVV.

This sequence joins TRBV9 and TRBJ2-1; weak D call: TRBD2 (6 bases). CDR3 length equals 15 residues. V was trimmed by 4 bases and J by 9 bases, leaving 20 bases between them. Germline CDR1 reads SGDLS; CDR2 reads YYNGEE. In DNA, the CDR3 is TGTGCCAGCAGCCAAGGGGACTGGAGAGTGGTTGAGCAGTTCTTC. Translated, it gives CASSQGDWRVVEQFF.

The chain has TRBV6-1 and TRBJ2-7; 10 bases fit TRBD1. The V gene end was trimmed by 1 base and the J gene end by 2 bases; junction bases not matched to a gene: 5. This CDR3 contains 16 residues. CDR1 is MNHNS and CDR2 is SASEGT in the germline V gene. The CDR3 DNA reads TGTGCCAGCAGTGAAGACGACGGACAGGGGGCCTACGAGCAGTACTTC. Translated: CASSEDDGQGAYEQYF.